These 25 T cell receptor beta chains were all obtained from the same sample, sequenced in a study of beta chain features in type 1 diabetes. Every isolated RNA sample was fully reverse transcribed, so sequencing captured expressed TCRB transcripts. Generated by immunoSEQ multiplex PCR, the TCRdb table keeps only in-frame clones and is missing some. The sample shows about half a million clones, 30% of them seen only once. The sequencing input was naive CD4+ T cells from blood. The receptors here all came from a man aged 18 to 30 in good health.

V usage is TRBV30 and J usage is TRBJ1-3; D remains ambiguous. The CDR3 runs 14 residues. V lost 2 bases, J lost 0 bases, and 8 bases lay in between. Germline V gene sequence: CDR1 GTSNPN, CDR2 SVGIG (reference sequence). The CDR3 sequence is CAWSTSLSGNTIYF. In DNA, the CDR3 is TGTGCCTGGAGTACCAGCCTCTCTGGAAACACCATATATTTT.

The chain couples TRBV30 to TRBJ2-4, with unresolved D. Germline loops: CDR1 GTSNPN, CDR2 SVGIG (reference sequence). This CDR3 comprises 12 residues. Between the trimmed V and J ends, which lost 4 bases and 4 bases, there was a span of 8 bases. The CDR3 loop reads CAWTLGKNIQYF. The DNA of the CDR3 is TGTGCCTGGACCCTGGGGAAAAACATTCAGTACTTC.

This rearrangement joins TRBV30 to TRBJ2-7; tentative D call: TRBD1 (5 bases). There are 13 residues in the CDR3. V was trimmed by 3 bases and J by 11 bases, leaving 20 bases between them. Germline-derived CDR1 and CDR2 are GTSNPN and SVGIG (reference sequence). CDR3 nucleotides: TGTGCCTGGAGCCCCGCAGAAGGGGTTCAGGAGTACTTC. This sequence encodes CAWSPAEGVQEYF.

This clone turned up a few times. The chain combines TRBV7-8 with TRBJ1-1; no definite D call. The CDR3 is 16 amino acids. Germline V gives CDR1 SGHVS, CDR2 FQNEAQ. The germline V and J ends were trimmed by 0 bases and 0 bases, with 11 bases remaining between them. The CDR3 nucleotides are TGTGCCAGCAGCTTAGCGCAGGTTAGCCTGAACACTGAAGCTTTCTTT. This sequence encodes CASSLAQVSLNTEAFF.

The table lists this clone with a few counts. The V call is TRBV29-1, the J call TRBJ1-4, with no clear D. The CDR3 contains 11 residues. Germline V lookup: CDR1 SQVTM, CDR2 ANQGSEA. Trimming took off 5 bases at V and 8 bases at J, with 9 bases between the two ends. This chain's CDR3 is CSVLVYEKLFF. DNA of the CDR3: TGCAGCGTTCTTGTTTACGAAAAACTGTTTTTT.

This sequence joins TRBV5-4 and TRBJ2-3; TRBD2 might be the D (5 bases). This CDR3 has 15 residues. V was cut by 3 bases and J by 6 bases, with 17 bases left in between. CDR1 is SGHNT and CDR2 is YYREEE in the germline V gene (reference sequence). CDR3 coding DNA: TGTGCCAGCAGCTCAGGAGGCCAAAATTACGATACGCAGTATTTT. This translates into CASSSGGQNYDTQYF.

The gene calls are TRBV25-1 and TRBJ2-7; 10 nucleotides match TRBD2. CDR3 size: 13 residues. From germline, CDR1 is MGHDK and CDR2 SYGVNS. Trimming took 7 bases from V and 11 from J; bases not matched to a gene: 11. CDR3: CASKGLASPREYF. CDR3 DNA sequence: TGTGCCAGCAAGGGACTAGCGTCCCCCCGGGAGTACTTC.

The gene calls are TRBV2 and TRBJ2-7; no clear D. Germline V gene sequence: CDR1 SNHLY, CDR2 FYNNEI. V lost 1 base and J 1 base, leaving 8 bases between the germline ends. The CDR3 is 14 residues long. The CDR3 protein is CASSEGTPSYEQYF. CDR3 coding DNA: TGTGCCAGCAGTGAAGGGACGCCTTCCTACGAGCAGTACTTC.

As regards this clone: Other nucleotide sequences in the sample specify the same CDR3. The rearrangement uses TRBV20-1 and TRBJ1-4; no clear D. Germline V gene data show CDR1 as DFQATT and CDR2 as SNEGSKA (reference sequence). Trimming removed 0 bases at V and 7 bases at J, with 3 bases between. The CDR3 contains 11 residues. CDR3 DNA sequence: TGCAGTGCTAGAGACCGTGAAAAACTGTTTTTT. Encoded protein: CSARDREKLFF.

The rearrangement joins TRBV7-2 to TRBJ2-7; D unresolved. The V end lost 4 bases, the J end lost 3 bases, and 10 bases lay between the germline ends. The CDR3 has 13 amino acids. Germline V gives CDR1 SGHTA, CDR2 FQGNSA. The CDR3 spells CASSSTTHYEQYF. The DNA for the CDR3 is TGTGCCAGCAGCTCGACAACTCACTACGAGCAGTACTTC.

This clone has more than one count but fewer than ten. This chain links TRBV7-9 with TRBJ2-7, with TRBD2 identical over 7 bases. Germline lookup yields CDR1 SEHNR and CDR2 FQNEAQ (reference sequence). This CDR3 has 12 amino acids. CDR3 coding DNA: TGTGCTTCCGGGCGGGAGTCCTACGAGCAGTACTTC. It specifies CASGRESYEQYF.

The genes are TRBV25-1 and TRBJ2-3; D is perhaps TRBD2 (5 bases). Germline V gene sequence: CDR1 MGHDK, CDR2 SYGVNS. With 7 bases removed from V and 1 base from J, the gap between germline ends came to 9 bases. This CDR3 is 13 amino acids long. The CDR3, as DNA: TGTGCCAGCATTGTGGGAGGCACAGATACGCAGTATTTT. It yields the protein CASIVGGTDTQYF.

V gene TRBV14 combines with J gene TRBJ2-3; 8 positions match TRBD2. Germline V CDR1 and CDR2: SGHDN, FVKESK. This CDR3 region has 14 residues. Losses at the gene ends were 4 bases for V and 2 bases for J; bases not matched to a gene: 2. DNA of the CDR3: TGTGCCAGCAGCCTCGGACTAGCCACAGATACGCAGTATTTT. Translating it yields CASSLGLATDTQYF.

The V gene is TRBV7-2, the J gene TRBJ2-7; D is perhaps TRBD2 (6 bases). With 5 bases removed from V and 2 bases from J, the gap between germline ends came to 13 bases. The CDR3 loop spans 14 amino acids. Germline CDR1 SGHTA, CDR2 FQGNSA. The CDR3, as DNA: TGTGCCAGCAGCCGGTCTAGCGTAGCCTACGAGCAGTACTTC. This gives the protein CASSRSSVAYEQYF.

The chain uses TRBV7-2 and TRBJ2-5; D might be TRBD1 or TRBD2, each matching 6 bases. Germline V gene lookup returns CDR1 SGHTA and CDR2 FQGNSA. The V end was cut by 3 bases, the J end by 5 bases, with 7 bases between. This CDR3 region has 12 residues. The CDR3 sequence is CASSFGGETQYF. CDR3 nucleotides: TGTGCCAGCAGCTTCGGGGGCGAGACCCAGTACTTC. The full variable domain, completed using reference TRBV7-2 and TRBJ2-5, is GAGVSQSPSNKVTEKGKDVELRCDPISGHTALYWYRQSLGQGLEFLIYFQGNSAPDKSGLPSDRFSAERTGGSVSTLTIQRTQQEDSAVYLCASSFGGETQYFGPGTRLLVL.

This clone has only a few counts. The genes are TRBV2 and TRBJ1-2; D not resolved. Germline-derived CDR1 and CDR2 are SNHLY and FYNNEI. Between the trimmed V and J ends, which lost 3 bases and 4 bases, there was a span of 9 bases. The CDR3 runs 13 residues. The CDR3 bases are TGTGCCAGCAGTGATTACCAATTCTATGGCTACACCTTC. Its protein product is CASSDYQFYGYTF.

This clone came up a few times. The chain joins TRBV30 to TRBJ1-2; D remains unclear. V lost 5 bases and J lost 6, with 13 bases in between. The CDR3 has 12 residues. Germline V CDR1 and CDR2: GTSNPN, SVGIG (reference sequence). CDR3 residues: CAWGPSYDGYTF. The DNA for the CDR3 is TGTGCCTGGGGACCGTCCTACGATGGCTACACCTTC.

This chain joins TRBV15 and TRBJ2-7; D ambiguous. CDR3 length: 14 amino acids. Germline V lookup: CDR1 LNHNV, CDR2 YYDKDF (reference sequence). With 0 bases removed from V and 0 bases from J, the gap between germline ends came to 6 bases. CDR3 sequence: CATSRDIASYEQYF. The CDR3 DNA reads TGTGCCACCAGCAGAGATATAGCCTCCTACGAGCAGTACTTC.

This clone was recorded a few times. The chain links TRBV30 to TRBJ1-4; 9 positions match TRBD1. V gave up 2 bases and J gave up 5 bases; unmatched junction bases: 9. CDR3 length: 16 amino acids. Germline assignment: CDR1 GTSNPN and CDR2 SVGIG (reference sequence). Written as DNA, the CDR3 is TGTGCCTGGAGTACCGGGACAGGGAGCGGGAATGAAAAACTGTTTTTT. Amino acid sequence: CAWSTGTGSGNEKLFF. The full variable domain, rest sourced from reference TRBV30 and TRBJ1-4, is SQTIHQWPATLVQPVGSPLSLECTVEGTSNPNLYWYRQAAGRGLQLLFYSVGIGQISSEVPQNLSASRPQDRQFILSSKKLLLSDSGFYLCAWSTGTGSGNEKLFFGSGTQLSVL.

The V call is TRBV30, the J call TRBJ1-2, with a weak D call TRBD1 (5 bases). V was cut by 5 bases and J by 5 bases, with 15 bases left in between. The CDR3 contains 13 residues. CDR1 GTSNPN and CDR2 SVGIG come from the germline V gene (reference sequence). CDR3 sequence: CAWVTGTNYGYTF. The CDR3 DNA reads TGTGCCTGGGTGACCGGGACGAATTATGGCTACACCTTC.

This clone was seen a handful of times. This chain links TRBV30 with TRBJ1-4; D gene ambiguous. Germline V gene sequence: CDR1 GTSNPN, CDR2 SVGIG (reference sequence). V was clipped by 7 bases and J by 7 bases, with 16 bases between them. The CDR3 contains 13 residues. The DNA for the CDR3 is TGTGCCTCGCTATCTGTTCAAGGTGAAAAACTGTTTTTT. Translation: CASLSVQGEKLFF.

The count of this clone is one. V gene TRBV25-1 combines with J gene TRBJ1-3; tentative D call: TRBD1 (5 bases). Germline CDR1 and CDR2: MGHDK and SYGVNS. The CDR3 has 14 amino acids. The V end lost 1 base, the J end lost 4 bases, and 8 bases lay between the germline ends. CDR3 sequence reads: CASSELGEGNTIYF. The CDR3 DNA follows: TGTGCCAGCAGTGAATTGGGGGAAGGAAACACCATATATTTT. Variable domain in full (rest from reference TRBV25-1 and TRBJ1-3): EADIYQTPRYLVIGTGKKITLECSQTMGHDKMYWYQQDPGMELHLIHYSYGVNSTEKGDLSSESTVSRIRTEHFPLTLESARPSHTSQYLCASSELGEGNTIYFGEGSWLTVV.

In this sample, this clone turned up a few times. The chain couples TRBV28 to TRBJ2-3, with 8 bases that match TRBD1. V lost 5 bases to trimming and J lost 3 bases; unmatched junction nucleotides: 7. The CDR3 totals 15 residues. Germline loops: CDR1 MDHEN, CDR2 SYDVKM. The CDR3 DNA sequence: TGTGCCAGCAGTACGTCAGGGGGCATGACAGATACGCAGTATTTT. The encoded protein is CASSTSGGMTDTQYF. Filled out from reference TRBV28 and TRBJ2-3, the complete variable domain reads DVKVTQSSRYLVKRTGEKVFLECVQDMDHENMFWYRQDPGLGLRLIYFSYDVKMKEKGDIPEGYSVSREKKERFSLILESASTNQTSMYLCASSTSGGMTDTQYFGPGTRLTVL.

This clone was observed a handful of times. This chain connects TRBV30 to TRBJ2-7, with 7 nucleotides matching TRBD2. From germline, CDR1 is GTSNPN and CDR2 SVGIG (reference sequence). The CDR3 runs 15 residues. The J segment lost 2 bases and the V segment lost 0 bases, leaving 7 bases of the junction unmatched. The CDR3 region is CAWSVGLAVTYEQYF. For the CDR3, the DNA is TGTGCCTGGAGTGTAGGGCTAGCGGTGACCTACGAGCAGTACTTC.

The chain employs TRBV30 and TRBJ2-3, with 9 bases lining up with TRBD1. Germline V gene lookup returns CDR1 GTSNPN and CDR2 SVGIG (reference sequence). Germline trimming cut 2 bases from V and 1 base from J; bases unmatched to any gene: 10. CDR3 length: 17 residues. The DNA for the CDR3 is TGTGCCTGGAGTCCAGGACAGGGGCCTTCCCGCACAGATACGCAGTATTTT. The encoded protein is CAWSPGQGPSRTDTQYF. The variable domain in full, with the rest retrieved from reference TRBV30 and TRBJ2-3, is SQTIHQWPATLVQPVGSPLSLECTVEGTSNPNLYWYRQAAGRGLQLLFYSVGIGQISSEVPQNLSASRPQDRQFILSSKKLLLSDSGFYLCAWSPGQGPSRTDTQYFGPGTRLTVL.